Listed here are 19 T cell receptor beta chains from one sample, sequenced in a study of T cell repertoires in cytomegalovirus infection. These TCRs' antigens remain unknown. TCRdb recomputed calls from the reads with MiXCR, one row per CDR3 protein. The sample records 75,000 to 100,000 distinct CDR3 sequences, about half being singletons. The sample was CD8+ T cells from cultured PBMCs, taken from culture after CMV antigen stimulation. The receptors originated from a human donor in good health (CMV status not recorded). Some clones in this sample may be carry-over from other donors' samples.

This chain links TRBV7-9 with TRBJ2-3; D may correspond to TRBD1 or TRBD2 (6 bases each). This CDR3 has 16 amino acids. Between the trimmed V and J ends, which lost 0 bases and 6 bases, there was a span of 16 bases. Germline V lookup: CDR1 SEHNR, CDR2 FQNEAQ (reference sequence). The CDR3 DNA reads TGTGCCAGCAGCTTAGCGGGCACAGGGAGCGGGGATACGCAGTATTTT. This sequence encodes CASSLAGTGSGDTQYF.

The chain employs TRBV5-6 and TRBJ2-1; the match to TRBD1 covers 10 bases. J was trimmed by 2 bases and V by 4 bases; bases with no gene match: 3. This CDR3 is built from 15 residues. CDR1 is SGHDT and CDR2 is YYEEEE in the germline V gene. The chain's CDR3 is CASSIGTGAYNEQFF. The CDR3 region has the DNA TGTGCCAGCAGCATCGGGACAGGGGCCTACAATGAGCAGTTCTTC. Full variable domain (rest looked up from reference TRBV5-6 and TRBJ2-1): DAGVTQSPTHLIKTRGQQVTLRCSPKSGHDTVSWYQQALGQGPQFIFQYYEEEERQRGNFPDRFSGHQFPNYSSELNVNALLLGDSALYLCASSIGTGAYNEQFFGPGTRLTVL.

The chain combines TRBV24-1 with TRBJ2-1; 13 bases agree with TRBD2. This CDR3 contains 16 residues. Trimming removed 0 bases from V and 9 bases from J; junction bases left unmatched: 4. In germline, CDR1 is KGHDR, CDR2 SFDVKD. DNA of the CDR3: TGTGCCACCAGTGATTTGGGACTAGCGGGAGTTGGTGAGCAGTTCTTC. Amino acid sequence: CATSDLGLAGVGEQFF.

This clonotype showed up just a few times. The genes are TRBV7-3 and TRBJ1-2; D is unclear. The CDR3 contains 17 residues. Germline V gene sequence: CDR1 SGHTA, CDR2 FQGTGA. The ends were cut back, 0 bases at V and 7 bases at J, with 21 bases in the middle. The CDR3: CASSLTFRTSPPSGYTF. Here the CDR3 DNA reads TGTGCCAGCAGCTTAACGTTTCGAACCAGTCCACCCTCTGGCTACACCTTC.

V usage is TRBV9 and J usage is TRBJ1-1; perhaps TRBD1 as D (6 bases). Germline V gene lookup returns CDR1 SGDLS and CDR2 YYNGEE. V was trimmed by 0 bases and J by 4 bases, leaving 16 bases between them. The CDR3 is 16 residues long. The CDR3 region has the DNA TGTGCCAGCAGCGTAGGTGGGGGACAAGCGGTCACTGAAGCTTTCTTT. Its protein is CASSVGGGQAVTEAFF.

This clonotype was seen a handful of times. The chain is built from TRBV6-2 or TRBV6-3 and TRBJ1-1, with D possibly matching TRBD1 (5 bases). The V gene's germline CDR1 is MNHEY and CDR2 SVGEGT. The V and J ends lost 5 bases and 8 bases respectively, with 18 bases between them. CDR3 length: 14 residues. The CDR3 protein is CASSTLGQDPEAFF. CDR3 nucleotide sequence: TGTGCCAGCAGTACCCTGGGGCAGGACCCAGAAGCTTTCTTT.

The chain combines TRBV7-9 with TRBJ2-4; 8 bases agree with TRBD1. The germline V gene encodes CDR1 SEHNR and CDR2 FQNEAQ (reference sequence). There are 15 residues in the CDR3. V lost 5 bases, J lost 8 bases, and 11 bases stayed unmatched. CDR3: CASSNPGQAGDIQYF. CDR3 DNA: TGTGCCAGCAGCAATCCGGGACAGGCGGGTGACATTCAGTACTTC.

The rearrangement joins TRBV12-3 or TRBV12-4 to TRBJ2-1, with D unclear. This CDR3 contains 12 residues. V dropped 5 bases and J dropped 7 bases, with 9 bases sitting between them. Written as DNA, the CDR3 is TGTGCCAGCAGTGGGATAAGAAATGAGCAGTTCTTC. Translation gives CASSGIRNEQFF.

The genes are TRBV11-2 and TRBJ2-3; D is unresolved. CDR3 size: 13 residues. CDR1 SGHAT and CDR2 FQNNGV come from the germline V gene. V was shortened by 3 bases and J by 4 bases, with 8 bases between the two germline ends. In DNA, the CDR3 is TGTGCCAGCAGCTTTGTTTCAGCAGATACGCAGTATTTT. Translating it yields CASSFVSADTQYF.

V usage is TRBV12-5 and J usage is TRBJ2-5; 9 bases agree with TRBD1. The ends lost 0 bases at V and 5 bases at J; junction bases unmatched: 4. CDR1 is LGHNT, CDR2 FRNRAP, per germline. This CDR3 comprises 15 residues. Written as DNA, the CDR3 is TGTGCTAGTGGTTTGGTACGCGGACAGGGGGAGACCCAGTACTTC. Protein product: CASGLVRGQGETQYF.

This clonotype was seen a handful of times. This chain uses TRBV7-9 with TRBJ1-2, with D unclear. V dropped 6 bases and J dropped 2 bases, with 10 bases sitting between them. The length of the CDR3 is 13 residues. Germline CDR1 and CDR2: SEHNR and FQNEAQ (reference sequence). CDR3 region: CASRKGLNYGYTF. Written as DNA, the CDR3 is TGTGCCAGCAGGAAGGGTCTGAACTATGGCTACACCTTC.

This clonotype was observed a few times. This chain connects TRBV11-3 to TRBJ2-2; TRBD2 agrees at 7 bases. The V and J ends lost 3 bases and 1 base, in that order; junction bases with no gene match: 5. This CDR3 contains 16 residues. Germline V lookup: CDR1 SGHNT, CDR2 YENEEA. Written as DNA, the CDR3 is TGTGCCAGCAGCTTTACCGGCGGGGGGAACACCGGGGAGCTGTTTTTT. This codes for CASSFTGGGNTGELFF.

The CDR3 bases are TGTGCCAGCTTCCTCCGGGCACTAACGGCGGAGACCCAGTACTTC. It specifies CASFLRALTAETQYF. The rearrangement uses TRBV2 and TRBJ2-5; D not resolved. This CDR3 is 15 amino acids long. The V end was cut by 8 bases, the J end by 5 bases, with 21 bases between. Germline V gene lookup returns CDR1 SNHLY and CDR2 FYNNEI.

A few counts support this clonotype. V gene TRBV4-2 combines with J gene TRBJ2-1; D gene uncertain. Germline lookup yields CDR1 LGHNA and CDR2 YNFKEQ. V was pared by 5 bases and J by 6 bases, with 8 bases between. The CDR3 has 12 amino acids. CDR3 amino acids: CASSGKSNEQFF. The DNA for the CDR3 is TGTGCCAGCAGCGGCAAGAGCAATGAGCAGTTCTTC.

On this clonotype itself: At one end the junction does not follow the germline gene, possibly because of a read error. The CDR3 here is CASSPMAVNPPQHF. Here the CDR3 DNA reads TGTGCCAGCAGCCCGATGGCAGTCAATCCGCCCCAGCATTTT. The J gene is TRBJ1-5, the V gene TRBV12-3 or TRBV12-4; unclear D gene. The length of the CDR3 is 14 residues.

This clonotype turned up a few times. Here the CDR3 reads CASRRSEADTQYF. DNA of the CDR3: TGTGCCAGCAGACGGAGTGAGGCAGATACGCAGTATTTT. The chain recombines TRBV27 with TRBJ2-3; D remains unclear. In germline, CDR1 is MNHEY, CDR2 SMNVEV (reference sequence). Trimming removed 6 bases from V and 4 bases from J, with 11 bases in between. The CDR3 consists of 13 residues.

This clonotype turned up a few times. The rearrangement uses TRBV11-3 and TRBJ1-1; the D is unclear. The CDR3 consists of 14 residues. Trimming took 1 base from V and 3 from J, leaving 9 bases between them. In germline, CDR1 is SGHNT, CDR2 YENEEA. CDR3 residues: CASSLGHGDTEAFF. CDR3 sequence (DNA): TGTGCCAGCAGCTTAGGTCACGGGGACACTGAAGCTTTCTTT.

This clonotype turned up a few times. CDR3 nucleotides: TGTGCCAGCAGCTTAATAGCGGGAGAGTTCAATGAGCAGTTCTTC. The encoded protein is CASSLIAGEFNEQFF. J is TRBJ2-1 and V is TRBV7-8; 9 bases are a match to TRBD2. Trimming took 2 bases from V and 6 from J; bases not matched to a gene: 5. This CDR3 is built from 15 residues. Germline assignment: CDR1 SGHVS and CDR2 FQNEAQ.

V and J are TRBV7-3 and TRBJ2-2; possible D gene TRBD2, 6 bases. CDR3 size: 14 residues. Germline CDR1 reads SGHTA; CDR2 reads FQGTGA. V was pared by 1 base and J by 5 bases, with 8 bases between. DNA of the CDR3: TGTGCCAGCAGCTTAAGCGGGACTACCGGGGAGCTGTTTTTT. This gives the protein CASSLSGTTGELFF.